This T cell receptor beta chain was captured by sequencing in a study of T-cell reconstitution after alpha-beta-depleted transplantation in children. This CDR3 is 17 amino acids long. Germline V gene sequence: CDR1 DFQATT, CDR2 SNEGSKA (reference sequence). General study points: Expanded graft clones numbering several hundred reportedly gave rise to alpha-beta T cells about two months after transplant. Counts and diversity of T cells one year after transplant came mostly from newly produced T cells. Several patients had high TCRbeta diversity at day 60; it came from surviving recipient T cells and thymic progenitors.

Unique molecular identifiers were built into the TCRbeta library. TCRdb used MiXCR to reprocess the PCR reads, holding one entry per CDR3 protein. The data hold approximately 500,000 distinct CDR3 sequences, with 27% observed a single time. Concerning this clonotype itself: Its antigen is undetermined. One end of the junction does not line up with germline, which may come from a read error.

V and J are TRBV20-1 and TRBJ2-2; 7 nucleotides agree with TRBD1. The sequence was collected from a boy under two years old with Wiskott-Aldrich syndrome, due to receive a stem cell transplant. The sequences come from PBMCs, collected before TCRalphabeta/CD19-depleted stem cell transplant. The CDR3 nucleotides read TGCTGTGCCCCCCCTTCGACAGGGATGAGGAACACCGGGGAGCTGTTTTTT. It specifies CCAPPSTGMRNTGELFF.